One TCR beta chain is described in this entry. This clonotype was counted many times. This clone's antigen is unknown. The record has no base qualities; no much larger clone is one base away. The sequencer listed for this sample is Illumina HiSeq 1500. TCRdb redid the processing of the public reads, applying fastp at Q25 and MiXCR, and retained in-frame beta chains. Under each unique CDR3 protein, matching rows form one entry showing the most common genes and DNA. In all, the sample holds 250,000 or so distinct CDR3 sequences, and over 15% of those were seen once. The ten largest account for roughly 50% of the sample. The data derive from a study of T cell repertoires in cytomegalovirus infection (dated by TCRdb to about 2019). For the study in its entirety: Because public TCR beta signatures pointed to carriage of CMV infection together with the matching HLA type, the HLA type of each donor mattered for the analysis.

The CDR3 measures 13 amino acids from cysteine to phenylalanine. Only the CDR3 DNA stays, 39 bases, in frame from base 1. The germline V gene supplies CDR1 MNHEY and CDR2 SVGEGT. Cut back by 6 bases and 0 bases, the V and J ends lie 8 bases apart. Findings and caveats that apply to the study as a whole: In both this cohort and an independent roughly 400-donor cohort, the cumulative frequency of public TCR beta family members distinguished carriers of CMV infection plus the relevant HLA type. The ex vivo response was dominated by HLA-C-restricted CMV-specific TCR beta clonotypes, which also provided the single most frequent clonotype in two of eight donors.

The material sequenced was CD8+ T cells from PBMCs. The sequence joins TRBV6-2 or TRBV6-3 to TRBJ1-1, with a tentative D gene TRBD1 over 6 matching bases. The clonotype was recovered from a human donor in good health (CMV status not recorded). Some clones in this sample may be carry-over from other donors' samples. The DNA sequence follows: TGTGCCAGCAGACAGGGTATGAACACTGAAGCTTTCTTT. This translates into CASRQGMNTEAFF.